The sequence of this T cell receptor beta chain was determined in a study of cytomegalovirus exposure and HLA in healthy donors (dated by TCRdb to about 2017). Regarding the complete study: An earlier analysis of 587 of the donors reported over 250 Gb of sequence data and 95 million to 120 million unique TCR beta sequences obtained from 180 million or so T cells. HLA typing covered class I and class II loci at four-digit resolution. Donor age, sex, ethnicity and CMV serostatus were compiled alongside the repertoire data. Roughly 5 DR-DQ haplotypes were treated as single units for association and clustering because of strong linkage in the cohort. Of the roughly 400 genotyped donors, roughly 85% fell in the genetic ancestry cluster associated with self-reported Caucasian donors. Besides the first cohort of around 700 subjects, a separate validation cohort made up of over 95 different subjects was used. Across under 500 genotyped donors of the cohort, an average of about 200,000 unique TCR beta nucleotide sequences per donor were sequenced, and around 19% of those sequences were non-productive. The number of donors typed differed by locus, with about 629-630 for A, B, C, DRB1 and DQB1, 522 for DQA1, about 610 for DPA1, and under 490 for DPB1. The study aimed to test whether cataloging public T cell receptors could reveal signatures of past pathogen exposure. To predict cytomegalovirus infection status, the study combined high-throughput TCR immunosequencing, statistical association of individual TCRs with disease status, and machine learning. An early release that covered about 640 HLA-typed donors contained approximately 300 gigabases of sequencing data and around 80 million unique TCR sequences. In an earlier analysis of a few hundred of the donors, high-throughput TCR beta sequencing was used to judge whether each TCR beta V gene segment behaved as functional or pseudogenic. A later genetic analysis used genome-wide SNP genotypes for about 65% of the 666 donors, treating that subset as a discovery cohort. All discovery cohort repertoires had been generated using a single sequencing platform. In the later analysis, no new phenotypic data were used to find candidate immune exposures; instead, reliance was placed on TCR beta sequences and their occurrence across donors. The study used immunosequencing to profile the T cell repertoires of several hundred subjects and linked those repertoires to cytomegalovirus serostatus. In a later analysis, previously published TCR beta repertoires from 666 donors were re-analyzed and high-resolution HLA genotyping was added so that TCR occurrence patterns could be studied.

V loses 5 bases at its end and J loses 2 bases; junction bases beyond the gene matches: 5. Via the germline V gene, CDR1 is SQVTM and CDR2 ANQGSEA. The CDR3 goes from the cysteine to the phenylalanine over 13 residues. Only the CDR3 portion is preserved as DNA: 39 bases, with reading frame beginning at the first base. In total, approximately 700 healthy bone marrow donors made up the cohort. At the time of sampling, all cohort members were nominally healthy, though unrecorded immune exposures were likely present. The donor was CMV seronegative and was included in the group of a few hundred seronegative cohort members. A peripheral blood sample was provided by each donor, and peripheral blood mononuclear cells were used for TCR beta sequencing. Genomic DNA extraction from the blood cell samples was performed with the Qiagen DNeasy Blood Extraction Kit. Concerning this clone itself: Its antigen is not yet known. Base-call qualities are not available, and no considerably larger clone is one nucleotide away.

Beyond this particular receptor, the publication reports: Strong co-occurrence of HLA alleles, especially DR and DQ, made assigning TCR associations to individual alleles difficult. Some IMGT-functional V segments, including TRBV6-2 and TRBV6-3, could not be told apart with the 87-base-pair reads, so those segments were excluded. Correlated functional status among segregating V segments might be attributable to linkage disequilibrium, but an unknown experimental factor could not be ruled out. Most TCR sequences were seen in very few donors, while some public TCRs were found in many individuals. The classifier was reported to diagnose cytomegalovirus status with high specificity and sensitivity in both the original cohort and the validation cohort. Compared with equally common non-associated chains, HLA-associated TCR beta chains in a later analysis were more clonally expanded and had lower generation probabilities. Because HLA typing was missing for some donors at each locus, association tests included only the typed subset. In a later analysis, most CMV-associated TCR beta chains were found to appear HLA-restricted, with HLA associations seemingly driven largely by CMV exposure. This cohort had only TCR beta chains sequenced, and the lack of alpha or paired-chain data limited which features could be detected. In a later genetic analysis, a missense DCLRE1C variant was associated with V-gene and J-gene trimming of TCR beta chains, and the association was replicated in an independent cohort. At a false discovery rate of 0.05, a later analysis linked about 16,000 TCR beta sequences to specific HLA alleles. Because counts were too low, roughly 18 rarely observed V segments, including chromosome 9 orphons, were left out of the earlier analysis of roughly 600 of the donors. In vitro tests confirmed that three of the cytomegalovirus-associated TCR beta chains recognize cytomegalovirus antigens. The sequencing pipeline was judged likely to have produced a cluster of highly shared sequence variants as a technical artifact. According to the authors, the approach could potentially be generalized to other disease states and immunological phenotypes. The presence/absence analyses assumed that sequencing depth was roughly uniform across donors, and that assumption may not be true. A later analysis found that TCR association rates varied across HLA loci, with DRB1 alleles showing the most associated TCRs and HLA-C alleles the fewest. The only immune exposure information available for the cohort was CMV serostatus. A later genetic analysis reported fewer N-insertions in productive TCRs among donors in an Asian-associated ancestry cluster than the approximately 700-donor mean. According to a later analysis, parvovirus B19, influenza, CMV and Epstein-Barr virus appeared linked to several top co-occurrence clusters. In an earlier analysis of some 550 of the donors, most TCR beta V segments were observed in productive rearrangements about 90% or about 30% of the time, broadly matching IMGT annotations. A further reported finding was that TCR beta sequences accurately predicted the HLA-A and HLA-B alleles for most subjects in the first cohort. In the study, around 160 TCR beta chains were listed as associated with cytomegalovirus.

Libraries were built with the immunoSEQ multiplex PCR assay. For the multiplex PCR, a mixture combining 60 forward primers for TCR Vbeta segments and 13 reverse primers for TCR Jbeta segments was used. A multiplex PCR assay on genomic DNA amplified the CDR3 region of rearranged TCR beta genes. The amplified TCR beta libraries were sequenced on the Illumina HiSeq System as 87-base-pair reads. On the study's bioinformatics: A later analysis counted about 80 million unique TCR beta chains across the 690 or so repertoires, and around 12 million of these chains were shared by at least two donors. To remove PCR and sequencing errors, raw reads were error-corrected and collapsed into unique sequences using a nearest-neighbor algorithm that merged closely related sequences. CDR3 sequences were aligned to IMGT reference sequences to assign V, D and J gene segments. For a sequence to be retained, a match of at least six nucleotides was required to both a V gene segment and a J gene segment. A rearrangement counted as productive if the CDR3 had no stop codons and remained in frame with V and J, and every other rearrangement counted as non-productive. Following IMGT convention, CDR3 was defined as the stretch from the second conserved V-encoded cysteine up to the conserved J-encoded phenylalanine. The earlier analysis of some 550 of the donors excluded any sequence lacking an unambiguous match to a single V gene segment. An earlier analysis of around 600 of the donors classified V segments as functional when productive rearrangements were above 56.7% and as segregating when the standard deviation between donors was above 5%. A statistical classification framework was developed to diagnose cytomegalovirus status using the catalog of TCR beta chain sequences. V and J gene assignment, in a later analysis, came from comparing TCR nucleotide sequences with IMGT/GENE-DB human TR gene sequences. The TCRdist pipeline was used in a later analysis to assign CDR3 sequences and most-parsimonious VDJ recombination scenarios. In a later analysis, each TCR beta chain was defined by its CDR3 amino acid sequence together with its V-gene family, and reads lacking a unique V-gene family were excluded. In a later analysis, around 600 highly shared, low-generation-probability nucleotide sequences were removed to address suspected cross-contamination and a sequencing artifact. A later analysis calculated a clonal expansion index for each public chain from normalized within-repertoire ranks of inferred template counts. A later analysis computed generation probabilities with a VDJ recombination model fitted to out-of-frame rearrangements, and checked the results against IGoR. Hypergeometric tests were used in a later analysis to score TCR-TCR, TCR-HLA and TCR-CMV co-occurrence, with a repertoire-size bias correction applied to the TCR pairs. In a later analysis, false discovery rates were estimated by permuting HLA or CMV assignments 20 times. A later analysis grouped co-occurring TCRs with DBSCAN, adding TCRdist sequence similarity when clustering within HLA-allele-positive subsets. Repertoires with fewer than 30,000 or more than 120,000 public chains were left out of co-occurrence clustering, as were a handful of repertoires with anomalous nucleotide sharing. TCRdb took over this immuneACCESS table, retaining in-frame rearrangements with V and J assigned. Such tables are incomplete; in checked studies, under half of the missing clones stem from an unresolved V gene, and the remainder is unexplained. V, J and clone size are those of that table, while D and trimming were read from the DNA. This sample comprises some 200,000 clones, 65% to 90% of them detected only once. Approximately 1.5% of the sample belongs to the ten largest clones.

The sample taken for sequencing was PBMCs. This sequence originates from a girl between 10 and 17 years old in good health and CMV-seronegative. The rearrangement joined TRBV29-1 to TRBJ2-5, with TRBD1 identical over 7 junction bases. At the DNA level, the sequence is TGCAGCGTTAAAAACAGGGGACAAGAGACCCAGTACTTC. Translation gives CSVKNRGQETQYF.